These 7 T cell receptor beta chains were all obtained from the same sample, sequenced in a study of blood T cell repertoires in COVID-19. Libraries were prepared by immunoSEQ multiplex PCR; TCRdb keeps only in-frame clonotypes and omits some of them. The table lists about 75,000 clones, roughly 84% of them singletons. Material for sequencing was peripheral blood. These receptors all come from a woman aged 50 to 65 with acute or convalescent COVID-19.

This chain connects TRBV18 to TRBJ2-1, with D perhaps TRBD2 (5 bases). The germline V and J ends were trimmed by 3 bases and 10 bases, with 19 bases remaining between them. CDR1 and CDR2 from the germline V gene are KGHSH and LQKENI. The CDR3 spans 15 residues. CDR3 coding DNA: TGTGCCAGCTCACCCACTAGTCCCCGGGCCGGCGAGCAGTTCTTC. Protein sequence: CASSPTSPRAGEQFF.

The rearrangement joins TRBV29-1 to TRBJ2-2; 7 bases are a match to TRBD2. Germline V lookup: CDR1 SQVTM, CDR2 ANQGSEA. V lost 4 bases and J lost 8; bases outside the gene matches: 13. The CDR3 loop spans 15 amino acids. CDR3 DNA sequence: TGCAGCGTTGCAGTGGTGACTAGCAGCACTGGGGAGCTGTTTTTT. It encodes CSVAVVTSSTGELFF.

This clone showed up just once. The chain recombines TRBV7-3 with TRBJ2-7; 7 bases line up with TRBD1. The CDR3 extends over 13 amino acids. The J segment lost 7 bases and the V segment lost 5 bases, leaving 8 bases of the junction unmatched. Looked up from germline, CDR1 is SGHTA and CDR2 is FQGTGA. This CDR3 reads CASSRDRVGEQYF. The DNA for the CDR3 is TGTGCCAGCAGCCGCGACAGGGTGGGGGAGCAGTACTTC.

This sequence joins TRBV15 and TRBJ2-1, with 7 nucleotides matching TRBD1. The V gene end was trimmed by 0 bases and the J gene end by 0 bases; junction bases not matched to a gene: 5. The germline gives CDR1 LNHNV, CDR2 YYDKDF (reference sequence). The CDR3 totals 17 residues. CDR3 amino acids: CATSRDRDRDSYNEQFF. The CDR3, as DNA: TGTGCCACCAGCAGAGACCGAGACAGGGACTCCTACAATGAGCAGTTCTTC.

The chain is built from TRBV15 and TRBJ2-5; D is unresolved. This CDR3 spans 15 amino acids. V lost 2 bases to trimming and J lost 5 bases, with 15 bases between them. The germline CDR1 and CDR2 sequences are LNHNV and YYDKDF (reference sequence). CDR3 sequence reads: CATSRQSSPLETQYF. CDR3 nucleotide sequence: TGTGCCACCAGCAGACAATCTTCCCCACTTGAGACCCAGTACTTC.

The chain employs TRBV2 and TRBJ2-7, with D possibly matching TRBD2 (6 bases). Per the germline V gene, CDR1 is SNHLY and CDR2 is FYNNEI. The CDR3 has 13 residues. In DNA form, the CDR3 reads TGTGTCGGAGGGGAATCGGGAGAGGGCGGGCAGTACTTC. It is translated as CVGGESGEGGQYF.

V usage is TRBV24-1 and J usage is TRBJ2-1; 10 bases line up with TRBD2. V shed 5 bases and J 6 bases; nucleotides not matched to a gene: 9. The CDR3 totals 16 residues. Germline values: CDR1 KGHDR, CDR2 SFDVKD. The CDR3 reads CATSGPIAGGPNEQFF. DNA of the CDR3: TGTGCCACCAGTGGACCGATAGCGGGAGGCCCCAATGAGCAGTTCTTC.